Shown below are 32 T cell receptor beta chains from a single sample sequenced in a study of blood T cell repertoires in COVID-19. Sequencing used immunoSEQ multiplex PCR; TCRdb keeps in-frame clones, though not all of them. The table has about 200,000 clones, approximately 90% seen once. Input material: peripheral blood. These TCRs come from a man aged 45 to 65 with COVID-19, enrolled during active disease.

The V gene is TRBV28, the J gene TRBJ1-6, with D tentatively TRBD1 (6 bases). Trimming pared 3 bases from V and 0 bases from J, leaving 18 bases between. Germline CDR1 is MDHEN and CDR2 is SYDVKM. The CDR3 loop spans 19 amino acids. CDR3 region: CASSFGGGGRGSYNSPLHF. The CDR3 DNA is TGTGCCAGCAGTTTCGGCGGCGGGGGGCGCGGCTCCTATAATTCACCCCTCCACTTT.

The chain couples TRBV5-6 to TRBJ2-1, with 11 bases matching TRBD1. The CDR3 has 15 residues. With 0 bases clipped from V and 8 bases from J, the junction kept 4 bases outside the gene matches. Germline V gives CDR1 SGHDT, CDR2 YYEEEE. The CDR3 region is CASSLVWDRGYEQFF. In DNA form, the CDR3 reads TGTGCCAGCAGCTTGGTTTGGGACAGGGGGTATGAGCAGTTCTTC.

This clone appeared once. The chain combines TRBV2 with TRBJ1-5; D is possibly TRBD1 (5 bases). Germline V gene data show CDR1 as SNHLY and CDR2 as FYNNEI. Trimming removed 6 bases at V and 4 bases at J, with 13 bases between. The CDR3 is 14 residues long. The CDR3: CASSNTGINQPQHF. The CDR3 DNA sequence: TGTGCCAGCAGCAACACAGGAATTAATCAGCCCCAGCATTTT.

Turning to this clone: This same CDR3 is encoded by further DNA sequences in the sample. The chain combines TRBV7-9 with TRBJ2-3; TRBD2 agrees at 9 bases. J gave up 5 bases and V 5 bases, and 5 bases lay outside the gene matches. In germline, CDR1 is SEHNR, CDR2 FQNEAQ (reference sequence). CDR3 length equals 14 residues. The CDR3 nucleotides read TGTGCCAGCAGCCCGGGACTAGCAGGAGATACGCAGTATTTT. As protein: CASSPGLAGDTQYF.

The rearrangement uses TRBV10-1 and TRBJ2-2, with 9 bases that match TRBD1. Germline CDR1 reads WNHNN; CDR2 reads SYGVQD (reference sequence). The CDR3 covers 17 residues. V shed 1 base and J 2 bases; nucleotides not matched to a gene: 5. The DNA of the CDR3 is TGCGCCAGCAGTGAGTTAACGGGACAGGGAAACACCGGGGAGCTGTTTTTT. Protein product: CASSELTGQGNTGELFF.

The gene calls are TRBV10-3 and TRBJ2-2, with D uncertain. With 0 bases removed from V and 10 bases from J, the gap between germline ends came to 6 bases. The CDR3 is 12 amino acids. Germline CDR1 is ENHRY and CDR2 is SYGVKD. Written as DNA, the CDR3 is TGTGCCATCAGTGAGTCTGAGGAGGAGCTGTTTTTT. Its protein is CAISESEEELFF.

This rearrangement joins TRBV5-6 to TRBJ2-7; 8 nucleotides line up with TRBD1. Germline values: CDR1 SGHDT, CDR2 YYEEEE. V lost 4 bases to trimming and J lost 3 bases; unmatched junction nucleotides: 6. The CDR3 is 14 amino acids. The CDR3 DNA reads TGTGCCAGCAGCATCGGGACAGGAGACTACGAGCAGTACTTC. Translated, it gives CASSIGTGDYEQYF.

This chain links TRBV6-5 with TRBJ2-1; the D gene is possibly TRBD2 (6 bases). Trimming cost V 8 bases and J 2 bases, with 10 bases left between them. The CDR3 extends over 13 amino acids. Germline CDR1 is MNHEY and CDR2 is SVGAGI. CDR3 loop: CASRETPYNEQFF. As DNA, the CDR3 is TGTGCCAGCCGGGAGACCCCCTACAATGAGCAGTTCTTC.

The rearrangement uses TRBV19 and TRBJ1-5; a weak D match, TRBD1 (6 bases). Trimming shortened V by 6 bases and J by 4 bases, and 16 bases separated the two germline ends. Germline V gene sequence: CDR1 LNHDA, CDR2 SQIVND (reference sequence). This CDR3 contains 15 residues. Written as DNA, the CDR3 is TGTGCCAGTAGGGGTGGGGACATTCAAAATCAGCCCCAGCATTTT. This encodes CASRGGDIQNQPQHF.

The chain employs TRBV19 and TRBJ2-7; weak D call: TRBD1 (5 bases). Germline loops: CDR1 LNHDA, CDR2 SQIVND (reference sequence). The CDR3 extends over 16 amino acids. V gave up 4 bases and J gave up 0 bases, with 16 bases separating them. The CDR3 sequence: CASSTSIDRSSYEQYF. CDR3 DNA: TGTGCCAGTAGTACGAGCATCGACAGAAGCTCCTACGAGCAGTACTTC.

J is TRBJ2-5 and V is TRBV30; 7 bases are a match to TRBD1. The V and J ends lost 8 bases and 5 bases, in that order; junction bases with no gene match: 8. Germline values: CDR1 GTSNPN, CDR2 SVGIG (reference sequence). The CDR3 covers 12 residues. Here the CDR3 DNA reads TGTGCCACCCAGACAGGGTTGGAGACCCAGTACTTC. It specifies CATQTGLETQYF.

This sequence joins TRBV28 and TRBJ1-5, with a weak D call TRBD1 (6 bases). The V end was cut by 7 bases, the J end by 0 bases, with 16 bases between. This CDR3 contains 16 residues. Germline CDR1 reads MDHEN; CDR2 reads SYDVKM. CDR3 sequence (DNA): TGTGCCAGCAATCCACCCAGGGGATATAGCAATCAGCCCCAGCATTTT. Its protein is CASNPPRGYSNQPQHF.

DNA of the CDR3: TGTGCCAGCAGCTTCCCCCGGACTAGCGGGGGGGAAACAGATACGCAGTATTTT. Its translation: CASSFPRTSGGETDTQYF. V gene TRBV7-2 combines with J gene TRBJ2-3; 15 nucleotides align to TRBD2. The CDR3 totals 18 residues. The V and J ends lost 3 bases and 3 bases, in that order; junction bases with no gene match: 7. Per germline, CDR1 SGHTA and CDR2 FQGNSA.

The rearrangement links TRBV5-5 to TRBJ1-4; 8 nucleotides match TRBD1. With V trimmed by 2 bases and J by 3 bases, 12 bases remained unmatched. Germline CDR1 is SGHKS and CDR2 is YYEKEE (reference sequence). This CDR3 spans 18 amino acids. CDR3 region: CASSFRPGTGSANEKLFF. The CDR3 DNA reads TGTGCCAGCAGCTTTCGTCCCGGGACAGGTTCTGCTAATGAAAAACTGTTTTTT. Drawing the rest from reference TRBV5-5 and TRBJ1-4, the complete variable domain is DAGVTQSPTHLIKTRGQQVTLRCSPISGHKSVSWYQQVLGQGPQFIFQYYEKEERGRGNFPDRFSARQFPNYSSELNVNALLLGDSALYLCASSFRPGTGSANEKLFFGSGTQLSVL.

This chain connects TRBV6-6 to TRBJ2-3; 11 bases align to TRBD2. The V and J ends lost 5 bases and 2 bases, in that order; junction bases with no gene match: 12. Germline lookup yields CDR1 MNHNY and CDR2 SVGAGI (reference sequence). CDR3 length equals 18 residues. CDR3 in amino acids: CASSPGLAAGASTDTQYF. The CDR3 DNA follows: TGTGCCAGCAGTCCGGGACTAGCGGCCGGGGCCTCCACAGATACGCAGTATTTT.

V gene TRBV3-1 (or the pseudogene TRBV3-2) combines with J gene TRBJ1-2; possible D gene TRBD1, 5 bases. Looked up from germline, CDR1 is LGHDT and CDR2 is YNNKEL (reference sequence). Between the trimmed V and J ends, which lost 0 bases and 4 bases, there was a span of 18 bases. The CDR3 spans 17 residues. The CDR3 DNA reads TGTGCCAGCAGCCAAGACCCTCCAGGGTTTCGGAGCTATGGCTACACCTTC. Encoded protein: CASSQDPPGFRSYGYTF.

This chain uses TRBV7-2 with TRBJ2-7; 7 bases are shared with TRBD1. J gave up 7 bases and V 5 bases, and 14 bases lay outside the gene matches. This CDR3 spans 15 amino acids. Germline V CDR1 and CDR2: SGHTA, FQGNSA. In nucleotides, the CDR3 is TGTGCCAGCAGCATCACAGGGGCCGGCGGCGGGGAGCAGTACTTC. Protein: CASSITGAGGGEQYF.

This chain links TRBV7-8 with TRBJ2-1; D gene unclear. The CDR3 contains 13 residues. Per germline, CDR1 SGHVS and CDR2 FQNEAQ. Trimming took off 5 bases at V and 4 bases at J, with 9 bases between the two ends. The CDR3 loop is CASSPTPYNEQFF. The CDR3 nucleotides read TGTGCCAGCAGCCCGACACCTTACAATGAGCAGTTCTTC.

The chain carries TRBV28 and TRBJ1-1; D is unclear. Germline CDR1 and CDR2: MDHEN and SYDVKM. The CDR3 has 12 residues. Deletions cut 3 bases from V and 7 bases from J, with 9 bases between. The CDR3 DNA sequence: TGTGCCAGCAGTTTCCTCGGTTATGAAGCTTTCTTT. Encoded protein: CASSFLGYEAFF.

This chain connects TRBV12-5 to TRBJ2-1, with 8 positions matching TRBD1. The CDR3 sequence is 17 residues long. Germline assignment: CDR1 LGHNT and CDR2 FRNRAP. J gave up 8 bases and V 1 base, and 13 bases lay outside the gene matches. CDR3 region: CASGLGSQGARSDEQFF. The CDR3 nucleotides read TGTGCTAGTGGTTTGGGGTCCCAGGGGGCGCGATCCGATGAGCAGTTCTTC.

The sample holds a few counts of this clone. DNA for the CDR3: TGTGCCACCAGGACACGCGAAGACCTTTACGAGCAGTACTTC. Protein: CATRTREDLYEQYF. This chain uses TRBV24-1 with TRBJ2-7, with D uncertain. Trimming took 7 bases from V and 4 from J, leaving 16 bases between them. The length of the CDR3 is 14 residues. From germline, CDR1 is KGHDR and CDR2 SFDVKD.

The chain couples TRBV27 to TRBJ2-1, with D perhaps TRBD2 (5 bases). This CDR3 contains 13 residues. Trimming removed 6 bases from V and 8 bases from J, with 14 bases in between. Germline V lookup: CDR1 MNHEY, CDR2 SMNVEV (reference sequence). Here the CDR3 reads CASSPATTHEQFF. The CDR3 DNA reads as TGTGCCAGCAGCCCGGCGACTACACATGAGCAGTTCTTC.

This clone appeared once. For the CDR3, the DNA is TGCAGCGTTGAACGGCAGGGGGGTACCGGGGAGCTGTTTTTT. Amino acid sequence: CSVERQGGTGELFF. The chain links TRBV29-1 to TRBJ2-2; D possibly corresponds to TRBD1 (7 bases). V lost 2 bases to trimming and J lost 5 bases, with 12 bases between them. The CDR3 covers 14 residues. Germline assignment: CDR1 SQVTM and CDR2 ANQGSEA.

This clone appeared a single time. This chain connects TRBV19 to TRBJ2-7, with 9 nucleotides matching TRBD1. The CDR3 runs to 15 residues. Looked up from germline, CDR1 is LNHDA and CDR2 is SQIVND (reference sequence). The J segment lost 3 bases and the V segment lost 3 bases, leaving 6 bases of the junction unmatched. The chain's CDR3 is CASSMGGTGYYEQYF. In DNA, the CDR3 is TGTGCCAGTAGTATGGGGGGGACAGGGTACTACGAGCAGTACTTC.

This clone was detected once. An end of the junction differs from the germline gene, which may be a read error. CDR3 loop: CGYDSYNEQFF. CDR3 DNA sequence: TGCGGGTACGACTCCTACAATGAGCAGTTCTTC. The chain couples TRBV30 to TRBJ2-1; D remains ambiguous. Germline CDR1 reads GTSNPN; CDR2 reads SVGIG (reference sequence). This CDR3 spans 11 amino acids.

By share, this clone ranks as medium-sized. This chain connects TRBV27 to TRBJ1-5, with D possibly matching TRBD1 (6 bases). Germline-derived CDR1 and CDR2 are MNHEY and SMNVEV (reference sequence). Trimming took off 5 bases at V and 7 bases at J, with 12 bases between the two ends. The CDR3 covers 13 residues. The CDR3 sequence is CASSNRADQPQHF. The CDR3 nucleotides are TGTGCCAGCAGTAACAGGGCAGACCAGCCCCAGCATTTT.

In regard to this clone: The same CDR3 can be traced to other DNA sequences in this sample. The chain uses TRBV12-3 or TRBV12-4 and TRBJ1-2; D call uncertain. V was pared by 2 bases and J by 0 bases, with 4 bases between. This CDR3 comprises 13 residues. DNA of the CDR3: TGTGCCAGCAGTTTATCAGCTAACTATGGCTACACCTTC. Amino acid sequence: CASSLSANYGYTF.

This clone was observed a single time. The V gene is TRBV5-1, the J gene TRBJ1-5, with D possibly being TRBD1 (6 bases). V lost 1 base to trimming and J lost 4 bases, with 12 bases between them. Germline V gene data show CDR1 as SGHRS and CDR2 as YFSETQ. The CDR3 has 15 amino acids. The CDR3 bases are TGCGCCAGCAGCTTGTTCGGGACACCTAATCAGCCCCAGCATTTT. Translated, it gives CASSLFGTPNQPQHF. Using reference TRBV5-1 and TRBJ1-5 for the parts outside the CDR3, the full variable domain is KAGVTQTPRYLIKTRGQQVTLSCSPISGHRSVSWYQQTPGQGLQFLFEYFSETQRNKGNFPGRFSGRQFSNSRSEMNVSTLELGDSALYLCASSLFGTPNQPQHFGDGTRLSIL.

The genes are TRBV7-3 and TRBJ2-1, with a possible D match to TRBD2 (6 bases). Germline assignment: CDR1 SGHTA and CDR2 FQGTGA. The germline V and J ends were trimmed by 5 bases and 5 bases, with 10 bases remaining between them. The CDR3 is 13 residues long. The chain's CDR3 is CASSPGLNNEQFF. The CDR3 DNA follows: TGTGCCAGCAGCCCTGGACTAAACAATGAGCAGTTCTTC. The complete variable domain, with remaining parts taken from reference TRBV7-3 and TRBJ2-1, reads GAGVSQTPSNKVTEKGKYVELRCDPISGHTALYWYRQSLGQGPEFLIYFQGTGAADDSGLPNDRFFAVRPEGSVSTLKIQRTERGDSAVYLCASSPGLNNEQFFGPGTRLTVL.

The J gene is TRBJ2-1, the V gene TRBV12-5; 10 positions agree with TRBD1. This CDR3 spans 16 amino acids. Trimming took 6 bases from V and 12 from J; bases not matched to a gene: 17. Germline-derived CDR1 and CDR2 are LGHNT and FRNRAP. DNA of the CDR3: TGTGCTAGTGGCCGATCCGGGACAGGGGACCTAGGGGGGCAGTTCTTC. It encodes CASGRSGTGDLGGQFF.

This CDR3 reads CASSTGLAKNIQYF. The DNA for the CDR3 is TGTGCCAGCAGCACGGGACTAGCCAAAAACATTCAGTACTTC. The V gene is TRBV11-2, the J gene TRBJ2-4; D perhaps matches TRBD2 (6 bases). Trimming stripped 5 bases from V and 0 bases from J, with 8 bases between. Germline CDR1 SGHAT, CDR2 FQNNGV. The CDR3 runs to 14 residues.

The chain links TRBV12-3 or TRBV12-4 to TRBJ2-7; D is uncertain. The CDR3 is 12 amino acids. Trimming pared 2 bases from V and 5 bases from J, leaving 7 bases between. This chain's CDR3 is CASSLLSNEQYF. CDR3 nucleotide sequence: TGTGCCAGCAGTTTACTTAGTAACGAGCAGTACTTC.